This TCR beta chain originates from a study of blood T cells in healthy people across ages. Using a J-beta primer mix together with a sample-barcoded 5' primer, a second PCR was run for roughly 7 to 11 cycles. TCRdb re-analysed the 5' RACE reads in MiXCR, keeping a single row per CDR3 protein. This sample carries around 990,000 distinct CDR3 sequences, more than 30% of them seen once, and the ten largest clones take over 10%. Germline V CDR1 and CDR2: MNHEY, SVGEGT. V lost 5 bases and J 5 bases, leaving 15 bases between the germline ends. The CDR3 covers 14 residues. The clonotype was recovered from a man aged 18 to 30 in good health. The chain is built from TRBV6-2 or TRBV6-3 and TRBJ2-5; D not resolved. Sequencing input: blood. This CDR3 is CASSDIGPGETQYF. DNA of the CDR3: TGTGCCAGCAGTGACATAGGACCGGGCGAGACCCAGTACTTC.